This T cell receptor beta chain was obtained from a study of blood T cell repertoires in COVID-19. Background on the study: PBMCs, B-cell-depleted T cells, or T cells provided the cDNA or gDNA that made up the material.

Germline V gene sequence: CDR1 LNHDA, CDR2 SQIVND (reference sequence). J lost 2 bases, V lost 7 bases, and 10 bases had no gene match. The CDR3 is 15 residues long. How the authors handled the data: From reference gene primer amplification, estimates of nucleated cell counts were derived. The table came from immunoSEQ multiplex PCR; TCRdb's copy has only in-frame clones and leaves some out. D and trimming come from the DNA, and the V and J calls and clone size come from that table. The data contain hundreds of thousands of clones, 85% of them singletons. Sequences were obtained from peripheral blood. This clonotype originated in a human donor in a cohort sampled during active COVID-19. The chain joins TRBV19 to TRBJ2-7; the match to TRBD1 covers 8 bases. Written as DNA, the CDR3 is TGTGCCAGTAAAGGGTCCGGGACAGGAGCCTACGAGCAGTACTTC. Residues: CASKGSGTGAYEQYF.